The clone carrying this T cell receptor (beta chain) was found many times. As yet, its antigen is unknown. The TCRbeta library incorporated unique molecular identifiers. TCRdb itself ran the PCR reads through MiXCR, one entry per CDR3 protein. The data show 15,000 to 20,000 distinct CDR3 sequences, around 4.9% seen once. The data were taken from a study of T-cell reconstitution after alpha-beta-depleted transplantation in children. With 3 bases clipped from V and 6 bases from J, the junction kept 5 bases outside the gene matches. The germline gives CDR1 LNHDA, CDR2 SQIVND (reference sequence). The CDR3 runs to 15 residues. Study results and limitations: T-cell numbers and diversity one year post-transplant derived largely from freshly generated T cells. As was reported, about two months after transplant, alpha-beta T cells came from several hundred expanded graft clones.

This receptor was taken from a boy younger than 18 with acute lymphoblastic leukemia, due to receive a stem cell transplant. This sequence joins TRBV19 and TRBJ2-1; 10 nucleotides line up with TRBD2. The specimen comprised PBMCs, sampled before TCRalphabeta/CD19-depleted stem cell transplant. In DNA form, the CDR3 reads TGTGCCAGTAGTATCCTAGCGGGGGATGGCAATGAGCAGTTCTTC. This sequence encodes CASSILAGDGNEQFF.